The rows below give T cell receptor beta chains drawn from one sample of a study of T cells after posttransplantation cyclophosphamide. Sequencing used immunoSEQ multiplex PCR; TCRdb keeps in-frame clones, though not all of them. The sample shows more than 30,000 clones, 80% to 95% of them seen only once. The source material was naive CD4+ T cells sorted from PBMCs. Source of these receptors: a woman aged 60-70 years in good health, CMV-negative, and a related stem cell transplant donor. Both conserved end residues are part of each CDR3. The D gene is left open where the match is weak. Clone size is given for some rows only: seen once, a few or many times, or a class if the clone is expanded.

V gene: TRBV5-1
clone size: -
D gene: -
J gene: TRBJ2-2
CDR3 protein: CATTLEGYTGELFF
CDR3 DNA: TGCGCCACCACCCTGGAGGGATACACCGGGGAGCTGTTTTTT

V gene: TRBV6-1
clone size: -
D gene: TRBD2
J gene: TRBJ2-1
CDR3 protein: CASSAGLVSYNEQFF
CDR3 DNA: TGTGCCAGCAGCGCCGGACTAGTCTCCTACAATGAGCAGTTCTTC

V gene: TRBV4-3
clone size: -
D gene: TRBD1
J gene: TRBJ1-1
CDR3 protein: CASSRKTTGEHTEAFF
CDR3 DNA: TGCGCCAGCAGCCGGAAAACGACAGGGGAACACACTGAAGCTTTCTTT

V gene: TRBV2
clone size: -
D gene: -
J gene: TRBJ2-1
CDR3 protein: CASSRGSSSNEQFF
CDR3 DNA: TGTGCCAGCAGTCGAGGCTCCTCGTCCAATGAGCAGTTCTTC

V gene: TRBV27
clone size: -
D gene: -
J gene: TRBJ2-1
CDR3 protein: CASSPSLESEQFF
CDR3 DNA: TGTGCCAGCAGTCCCTCTTTAGAGAGTGAGCAGTTCTTC

V gene: TRBV5-5
clone size: -
D gene: -
J gene: TRBJ1-2
CDR3 protein: CASSLMPDYGYTF
CDR3 DNA: TGTGCCAGCAGCTTGATGCCAGACTATGGCTACACCTTC

V gene: TRBV28
clone size: once
D gene: TRBD1
J gene: TRBJ1-2
CDR3 protein: CASSLLDRGPSSYTF
CDR3 DNA: TGTGCCAGCAGTTTATTGGACAGGGGCCCCAGTAGCTACACCTTC

V gene: TRBV7-9
clone size: -
D gene: -
J gene: TRBJ2-7
CDR3 protein: CASRKGESSYEQYF
CDR3 DNA: TGTGCCAGCCGGAAGGGGGAGTCGTCCTACGAGCAGTACTTC

V gene: TRBV21-1
clone size: -
D gene: -
J gene: TRBJ1-2
CDR3 protein: CASTIRRDRLHYGYTF
CDR3 DNA: TGTGCCAGCACAATTCGCCGGGACAGACTACACTATGGCTACACCTTC

V gene: TRBV7-3
clone size: -
D gene: TRBD2
J gene: TRBJ2-3
CDR3 protein: CASSSQEAGGSFRAQYF
CDR3 DNA: TGTGCCAGCAGCTCCCAAGAAGCGGGGGGCAGTTTTCGGGCGCAGTATTTT

V gene: TRBV2
clone size: -
D gene: -
J gene: TRBJ2-5
CDR3 protein: CASSEAPLGTQYF
CDR3 DNA: TGTGCCAGCAGTGAAGCGCCCCTCGGGACCCAGTACTTC

V gene: TRBV5-1
clone size: -
D gene: TRBD2
J gene: TRBJ2-2
CDR3 protein: CASSPKLAGGQSGELFF
CDR3 DNA: TGCGCCAGCAGCCCCAAACTAGCGGGGGGGCAAAGCGGGGAGCTGTTTTTT

V gene: TRBV28
clone size: -
D gene: -
J gene: TRBJ1-2
CDR3 protein: CASSPRTYGYTF
CDR3 DNA: TGTGCCAGCAGTCCCCGGACTTATGGCTACACCTTC

V gene: TRBV6-5
clone size: -
D gene: TRBD2
J gene: TRBJ2-1
CDR3 protein: CASRQALRGGNEQFF
CDR3 DNA: TGTGCCAGCAGGCAGGCTTTACGGGGAGGGAATGAGCAGTTCTTC

V gene: TRBV9
clone size: -
D gene: TRBD1
J gene: TRBJ2-3
CDR3 protein: CASSLDVDRARDTQYF
CDR3 DNA: TGTGCCAGCAGCCTAGACGTGGACAGGGCGAGGGATACGCAGTATTTT

V gene: TRBV4-1
clone size: -
D gene: TRBD1
J gene: TRBJ2-1
CDR3 protein: CASSQRTGANEQFF
CDR3 DNA: TGCGCCAGCAGCCAACGGACAGGGGCGAATGAGCAGTTCTTC

V gene: TRBV6-5
clone size: -
D gene: TRBD2
J gene: TRBJ2-7
CDR3 protein: CASRKRLAGAFEQYF
CDR3 DNA: TGTGCCAGCAGAAAGAGACTAGCGGGGGCGTTTGAGCAGTACTTC

V gene: TRBV6-5
clone size: -
D gene: TRBD1
J gene: TRBJ2-1
CDR3 protein: CASSRGGSSYNEQFF
CDR3 DNA: TGTGCCAGCAGTAGAGGGGGCTCTTCCTACAATGAGCAGTTCTTC

V gene: TRBV29-1
clone size: -
D gene: -
J gene: TRBJ2-7
CDR3 protein: CSVAGGLYEQYF
CDR3 DNA: TGCAGCGTTGCGGGGGGCCTCTACGAGCAGTACTTC

V gene: TRBV7-9
clone size: few
D gene: -
J gene: TRBJ1-5
CDR3 protein: CASSLRGYQPQHF
CDR3 DNA: TGTGCCAGCAGCTTAAGGGGTTATCAGCCCCAGCATTTT

V gene: TRBV7-3
clone size: -
D gene: TRBD2
J gene: TRBJ2-7
CDR3 protein: CASSPMGTSSEQYF
CDR3 DNA: TGTGCCAGCAGCCCAATGGGGACTAGCTCCGAGCAGTACTTC

V gene: TRBV6-5
clone size: -
D gene: -
J gene: TRBJ1-1
CDR3 protein: CASSYSQGRNTEAFF
CDR3 DNA: TGTGCCAGCAGTTATTCACAGGGTAGGAACACTGAAGCTTTCTTT

V gene: TRBV18
clone size: -
D gene: -
J gene: TRBJ1-3
CDR3 protein: CASSPTEAGNTIYF
CDR3 DNA: TGTGCCAGCTCACCGACAGAGGCTGGAAACACCATATATTTT

V gene: TRBV27
clone size: -
D gene: -
J gene: TRBJ1-3
CDR3 protein: CASSLVGSSGNTIYF
CDR3 DNA: TGTGCCAGCAGCCTAGTTGGGTCCTCTGGAAACACCATATATTTT

V gene: TRBV9
clone size: -
D gene: -
J gene: TRBJ2-7
CDR3 protein: CASSSSGKGEQYF
CDR3 DNA: TGTGCCAGCAGTTCAAGCGGAAAGGGCGAGCAGTACTTC

V gene: TRBV19
clone size: -
D gene: TRBD2
J gene: TRBJ2-2
CDR3 protein: CASSISGRRDTGELFF
CDR3 DNA: TGTGCCAGTAGTATCAGCGGGAGGAGAGACACCGGGGAGCTGTTTTTT

V gene: TRBV30
clone size: -
D gene: TRBD2
J gene: TRBJ2-5
CDR3 protein: CAGSGGASETQYF
CDR3 DNA: TGTGCCGGTAGCGGGGGGGCCTCAGAGACCCAGTACTTC

V gene: TRBV7-9
clone size: -
D gene: TRBD1
J gene: TRBJ1-3
CDR3 protein: CASSLVADRGGNTIYF
CDR3 DNA: TGTGCCAGCAGCTTAGTTGCGGACAGGGGAGGAAACACCATATATTTT

V gene: TRBV28
clone size: -
D gene: -
J gene: TRBJ1-2
CDR3 protein: CASSPINYGYTF
CDR3 DNA: TGTGCCAGCAGTCCCATCAACTATGGCTACACCTTC

V gene: TRBV7-2
clone size: -
D gene: TRBD1
J gene: TRBJ1-5
CDR3 protein: CASSSSPGQGHQPQHF
CDR3 DNA: TGTGCCAGCAGCTCATCACCGGGACAGGGTCATCAGCCCCAGCATTTT

V gene: TRBV11-1
clone size: -
D gene: -
J gene: TRBJ1-6
CDR3 protein: CASSLELGVSPLHF
CDR3 DNA: TGTGCCAGCAGCTTAGAGCTCGGAGTTTCACCCCTCCACTTT

V gene: TRBV9
clone size: -
D gene: -
J gene: TRBJ2-3
CDR3 protein: CASSVAQGTDTQYF
CDR3 DNA: TGTGCCAGCAGCGTAGCCCAGGGGACAGATACGCAGTATTTT

V gene: TRBV7-7
clone size: -
D gene: TRBD1
J gene: TRBJ2-5
CDR3 protein: CASSFRTGPQETQYF
CDR3 DNA: TGTGCCAGCAGCTTTCGGACAGGTCCTCAAGAGACCCAGTACTTC

V gene: TRBV19
clone size: -
D gene: -
J gene: TRBJ1-2
CDR3 protein: CASSSRQLTGYTF
CDR3 DNA: TGTGCCAGTAGTTCCCGACAGCTTACCGGCTACACCTTC

V gene: TRBV27
clone size: -
D gene: -
J gene: TRBJ2-5
CDR3 protein: CASSSAGKETQYF
CDR3 DNA: TGTGCCAGCAGTTCCGCGGGTAAAGAGACCCAGTACTTC

V gene: TRBV7-6
clone size: -
D gene: TRBD2
J gene: TRBJ2-7
CDR3 protein: CASSFGLAGETYEQYF
CDR3 DNA: TGTGCCAGCAGCTTCGGTCTAGCGGGAGAAACCTACGAGCAGTACTTC

V gene: TRBV4-1
clone size: -
D gene: TRBD2
J gene: TRBJ2-1
CDR3 protein: CASSQAGLASNNEQFF
CDR3 DNA: TGCGCCAGCAGCCAAGCCGGACTAGCGAGTAACAATGAGCAGTTCTTC

V gene: TRBV19
clone size: -
D gene: -
J gene: TRBJ1-4
CDR3 protein: CASSIGTRDRSEKLFF
CDR3 DNA: TGTGCCAGTAGTATAGGAACACGGGATCGGAGTGAAAAACTGTTTTTT

V gene: TRBV6-5
clone size: -
D gene: -
J gene: TRBJ2-7
CDR3 protein: CASSYSNALPYEQYF
CDR3 DNA: TGTGCCAGCAGTTACTCGAATGCCCTACCCTACGAGCAGTACTTC

V gene: TRBV11-3
clone size: -
D gene: TRBD1
J gene: TRBJ2-2
CDR3 protein: CASSLQTGGGGELFF
CDR3 DNA: TGTGCCAGCAGCCTTCAGACAGGGGGTGGCGGGGAGCTGTTTTTT

V gene: TRBV6-5
clone size: -
D gene: TRBD1
J gene: TRBJ2-2
CDR3 protein: CASSRDRYTGELFF
CDR3 DNA: TGTGCCAGCAGTAGGGACAGATACACCGGGGAGCTGTTTTTT

V gene: TRBV28
clone size: -
D gene: -
J gene: TRBJ1-2
CDR3 protein: CASSFGTGVKRGGYTF
CDR3 DNA: TGTGCCAGCAGTTTCGGGACGGGAGTGAAGAGGGGTGGCTACACCTTC

V gene: TRBV7-3
clone size: -
D gene: -
J gene: TRBJ2-7
CDR3 protein: CASRLDRDSEQYF
CDR3 DNA: TGTGCCAGCAGACTCGACCGGGACTCCGAGCAGTACTTC

V gene: TRBV2
clone size: -
D gene: -
J gene: TRBJ1-1
CDR3 protein: CASSEVRGGGTEAFF
CDR3 DNA: TGTGCCAGCAGTGAAGTCAGGGGAGGGGGGACTGAAGCTTTCTTT

V gene: TRBV29-1
clone size: -
D gene: TRBD1
J gene: TRBJ1-1
CDR3 protein: CSGQGAGTEAFF
CDR3 DNA: TGCAGCGGGCAGGGGGCAGGCACTGAAGCTTTCTTT

V gene: TRBV30
clone size: -
D gene: -
J gene: TRBJ1-2
CDR3 protein: CAWSVGQNYGYTF
CDR3 DNA: TGTGCCTGGAGTGTAGGACAGAACTATGGCTACACCTTC

V gene: TRBV5-4
clone size: -
D gene: TRBD2
J gene: TRBJ2-7
CDR3 protein: CASSLSRGGPYEQYF
CDR3 DNA: TGTGCCAGCAGCTTGTCTCGCGGGGGGCCCTACGAGCAGTACTTC

V gene: TRBV18
clone size: -
D gene: -
J gene: TRBJ1-1
CDR3 protein: CASSSNGGDTEAFF
CDR3 DNA: TGTGCCAGCTCATCTAACGGGGGGGACACTGAAGCTTTCTTT

V gene: TRBV7-3
clone size: -
D gene: TRBD2
J gene: TRBJ2-1
CDR3 protein: CASSPPGGSYNEQFF
CDR3 DNA: TGTGCCAGCAGCCCCCCGGGGGGCTCCTACAATGAGCAGTTCTTC

V gene: TRBV27
clone size: -
D gene: -
J gene: TRBJ2-5
CDR3 protein: CASRPHDLGETQYF
CDR3 DNA: TGTGCCAGCCGCCCACATGACTTGGGAGAGACCCAGTACTTC

V gene: TRBV29-1
clone size: -
D gene: -
J gene: TRBJ1-3
CDR3 protein: CSVAGPSLGNTIYF
CDR3 DNA: TGCAGCGTTGCCGGTCCCTCCCTTGGAAACACCATATATTTT

V gene: TRBV9
clone size: -
D gene: TRBD1
J gene: TRBJ1-4
CDR3 protein: CASSVAGGRGTHNEKLFF
CDR3 DNA: TGTGCCAGCAGCGTAGCAGGGGGCAGGGGGACCCATAATGAAAAACTGTTTTTT

V gene: TRBV28
clone size: -
D gene: TRBD1
J gene: TRBJ1-6
CDR3 protein: CASKGDRGNSPLHF
CDR3 DNA: TGTGCCAGCAAAGGGGACAGGGGTAATTCACCCCTCCACTTT

V gene: TRBV6-5
clone size: -
D gene: TRBD1
J gene: TRBJ2-1
CDR3 protein: CASNRQGRSYNEQFF
CDR3 DNA: TGTGCCAGCAACCGACAGGGGAGGTCTTACAATGAGCAGTTCTTC

V gene: TRBV28
clone size: -
D gene: TRBD2
J gene: TRBJ2-5
CDR3 protein: CASSFRAGGIQETQYF
CDR3 DNA: TGTGCCAGCAGTTTTCGAGCGGGAGGGATACAAGAGACCCAGTACTTC

V gene: TRBV29-1
clone size: -
D gene: -
J gene: TRBJ1-1
CDR3 protein: CSVVFQGNTEAFF
CDR3 DNA: TGCAGCGTTGTTTTTCAGGGCAACACTGAAGCTTTCTTT